The 10 T cell receptor beta chains listed next were all sequenced from one sample in a study of metastatic and nonmetastatic thyroid tumors. MiXCR reprocessed the PCR reads for TCRdb. The sample holds around 18,000 clones, 30% to 40% seen once. Each patient went into thyroid surgery without having received any treatment. Sequenced material: tumor tissue. The receptors here all came from a female donor with papillary thyroid cancer or a benign thyroid nodule (not recorded which). Some clones in this sample may be carry-over from other donors' samples.

This clone was picked up a small number of times. V is TRBV6-1 and J is TRBJ1-1; D is undetermined. CDR1 MNHNS and CDR2 SASEGT come from the germline V gene. V was trimmed by 6 bases and J by 4 bases, leaving 12 bases between them. This CDR3 has 13 residues. CDR3 bases: TGTGCCAGCAGCTGGAGGGCGAGCACTGAAGCTTTCTTT. This sequence encodes CASSWRASTEAFF.

This clone has a handful of counts. V is TRBV6-1 and J is TRBJ2-3; 8 bases are a match to TRBD2. J was trimmed by 2 bases and V by 2 bases; bases with no gene match: 12. The CDR3 extends over 18 amino acids. Germline loops: CDR1 MNHNS, CDR2 SASEGT. The CDR3 spells CASSEKMTSLADTDTQYF. CDR3 coding DNA: TGTGCCAGCAGTGAAAAGATGACGTCACTAGCGGACACAGATACGCAGTATTTT.

The V call is TRBV5-1, the J call TRBJ2-7; perhaps TRBD1 as D (6 bases). The length of the CDR3 is 15 residues. Trimming took 0 bases from V and 2 from J, leaving 12 bases between them. Germline CDR1 is SGHRS and CDR2 is YFSETQ. The CDR3 region has the DNA TGCGCCAGCAGCTTGGCCGGGACATTACCCTACGAGCAGTACTTC. Translation gives CASSLAGTLPYEQYF.

CDR3 DNA: TGCGCCAGCAGCTTGGTGTGGGGGAACACTGAAGCTTTCTTT. Amino acids: CASSLVWGNTEAFF. The gene calls are TRBV5-1 and TRBJ1-1; D uncertain. This CDR3 contains 14 residues. CDR1 and CDR2 (germline): SGHRS, YFSETQ. V lost 0 bases, J lost 1 base, and 7 bases lay in between.

The chain carries TRBV24-1 and TRBJ2-1, with D perhaps given as TRBD1 or TRBD2 (6 bases each). V lost 9 bases and J lost 5, with 13 bases in between. Germline lookup yields CDR1 KGHDR and CDR2 SFDVKD. This CDR3 contains 13 residues. The chain's CDR3 is CATRRGANNEQFF. The DNA for the CDR3 is TGTGCCACCCGAAGGGGGGCCAACAATGAGCAGTTCTTC.

The chain joins TRBV6-1 to TRBJ2-1, with D perhaps matching TRBD1 or TRBD2 (5 bases each). Germline CDR1 is MNHNS and CDR2 is SASEGT. With 5 bases removed from V and 8 bases from J, the gap between germline ends came to 19 bases. The CDR3 runs 15 residues. The CDR3 DNA sequence: TGTGCCAGCAGTCCCCGGGACCGACGGCGGCATGAGCAGTTCTTC. Translated: CASSPRDRRRHEQFF.

This clone is medium-sized by share. The chain joins TRBV6-5 to TRBJ1-5, with 8 bases lining up with TRBD1. The CDR3 is made up of 15 amino acids. The germline V gene encodes CDR1 MNHEY and CDR2 SVGAGI. Trimming cost V 2 bases and J 5 bases; bases outside gene matches: 5. The CDR3 DNA reads as TGTGCCAGCAGTTACACGACAGGGGAAGATCAGCCCCAGCATTTT. Protein: CASSYTTGEDQPQHF.

The gene calls are TRBV11-2 and TRBJ1-2; unclear D gene. V lost 3 bases, J lost 4 bases, and 12 bases lay in between. CDR1 is SGHAT, CDR2 FQNNGV, per germline. This CDR3 region has 14 residues. The CDR3 nucleotides are TGTGCCAGCAGCTTCTCAGGAACTCTCTATGGCTACACCTTC. Translated, it gives CASSFSGTLYGYTF.

This clone has ten or more counts. The chain couples TRBV7-9 to TRBJ2-2, with TRBD1 matching over 7 bases. Germline assignment: CDR1 SEHNR and CDR2 FQNEAQ (reference sequence). V dropped 7 bases and J dropped 5; count of bases not matched to a gene: 7. CDR3 size: 14 residues. The CDR3 DNA is TGTGCCAGCATGCGAGGGGGCTTAACCGGGGAGCTGTTTTTT. It encodes CASMRGGLTGELFF. Drawing the rest from reference TRBV7-9 and TRBJ2-2, the complete variable domain is DTGVSQNPRHKITKRGQNVTFRCDPISEHNRLYWYRQTLGQGPEFLTYFQNEAQLEKSRLLSDRFSAERPKGSFSTLEIQRTEQGDSAMYLCASMRGGLTGELFFGEGSRLTVL.

This clone is medium-sized (0.01 to 0.1%) within its sample. The chain combines TRBV5-1 with TRBJ1-3; 7 bases fit TRBD1. The CDR3 is made up of 15 amino acids. From germline, CDR1 is SGHRS and CDR2 YFSETQ. J gave up 2 bases and V 4 bases, and 6 bases lay outside the gene matches. CDR3 DNA: TGCGCCAGCAGCGCCGGTGGGACAGCTGGAAACACCATATATTTT. Translated: CASSAGGTAGNTIYF. The entire variable domain, with the rest obtained from reference TRBV5-1 and TRBJ1-3, is as follows: KAGVTQTPRYLIKTRGQQVTLSCSPISGHRSVSWYQQTPGQGLQFLFEYFSETQRNKGNFPGRFSGRQFSNSRSEMNVSTLELGDSALYLCASSAGGTAGNTIYFGEGSWLTVV.